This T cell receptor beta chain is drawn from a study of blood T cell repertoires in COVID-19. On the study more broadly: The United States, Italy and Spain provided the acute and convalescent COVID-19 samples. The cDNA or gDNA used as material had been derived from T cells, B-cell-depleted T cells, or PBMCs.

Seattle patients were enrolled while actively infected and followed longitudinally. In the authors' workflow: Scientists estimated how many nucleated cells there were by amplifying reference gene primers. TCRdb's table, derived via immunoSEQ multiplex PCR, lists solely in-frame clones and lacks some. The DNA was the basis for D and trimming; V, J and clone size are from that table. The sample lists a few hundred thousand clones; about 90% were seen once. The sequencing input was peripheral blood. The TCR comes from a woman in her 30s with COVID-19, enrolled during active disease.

The CDR3 region is CASSLRGPSQGAAGNEQFF. CDR3 DNA: TGCGCCAGCAGCCTCAGAGGCCCTTCACAGGGGGCTGCTGGAAATGAGCAGTTCTTC. V and J are TRBV4-1 and TRBJ2-1; 9 nucleotides agree with TRBD1. The CDR3 consists of 19 residues. Germline CDR1 MGHRA, CDR2 YSYEKL. Trimming cost V 4 bases and J 7 bases; bases outside gene matches: 20.